The 8 T cell receptor beta chains presented below share a single source sample, sequenced in a study of shared clonotypes between healthy human individuals. TCRdb's table, derived via immunoSEQ multiplex PCR, lists solely in-frame clones and lacks some. The table lists about 1.1 million clones, around 78% of them singletons. Sample: memory CD4+ T cells from PBMCs. Subset noted: CD45RA-negative fraction. These receptor sequences come from a man aged 18 to 29 in good health. Some clones in this sample may be carry-over from other donors' samples.

The chain carries TRBV6-5 and TRBJ1-2, with D perhaps matching TRBD1 (5 bases). V gave up 2 bases and J gave up 6 bases, with 7 bases separating them. The CDR3 loop spans 12 amino acids. Germline lookup yields CDR1 MNHEY and CDR2 SVGAGI. The CDR3: CASSYLGDGYTF. The DNA of the CDR3 is TGTGCCAGCAGTTACCTGGGGGATGGCTACACCTTC.

Remarks on this clone: Distinct nucleotide sequences in the sample also encode this CDR3. The V gene is TRBV27, the J gene TRBJ1-3; D perhaps matches TRBD1 (5 bases). The ends were cut back, 3 bases at V and 1 base at J, with 7 bases in the middle. The germline V gene has CDR1 MNHEY and CDR2 SMNVEV (reference sequence). CDR3 length: 14 residues. CDR3 nucleotides: TGTGCCAGCAGTTTGGGGGGATCTGGAAACACCATATATTTT. Translated: CASSLGGSGNTIYF.

V and J are TRBV5-1 and TRBJ1-1; D is possibly TRBD1 (6 bases). Germline V gene sequence: CDR1 SGHRS, CDR2 YFSETQ. This CDR3 is 15 amino acids long. Trimming pared 0 bases from V and 4 bases from J, leaving 13 bases between. Here the CDR3 DNA reads TGCGCCAGCAGCTTGGAGGGCAGGGGTGGCACTGAAGCTTTCTTT. Its protein is CASSLEGRGGTEAFF.

This clone was recorded a few times. CDR3 sequence (DNA): TGTGCCAGCAGCTGGACAGCGGACACCGGGGAGCTGTTTTTT. Amino acid sequence: CASSWTADTGELFF. The chain couples TRBV28 to TRBJ2-2, with D tentatively TRBD1 (6 bases). The CDR3 has 14 amino acids. V was pared by 6 bases and J by 3 bases, with 11 bases between. From germline, CDR1 is MDHEN and CDR2 SYDVKM.

CDR3 bases: TGTGCCAGCAGCCCTAACGGGGCTGGAAACACCATATATTTT. Encoded protein: CASSPNGAGNTIYF. The chain joins TRBV7-2 to TRBJ1-3; no clear D gene. Trimming stripped 5 bases from V and 2 bases from J, with 10 bases between. Germline V CDR1 and CDR2: SGHTA, FQGNSA. This CDR3 is built from 14 residues.

The chain recombines TRBV7-2 with TRBJ1-5, with 9 bases identical to TRBD1. The CDR3 runs 19 residues. Losses at the gene ends were 5 bases for V and 6 bases for J; bases not matched to a gene: 20. Germline lookup yields CDR1 SGHTA and CDR2 FQGNSA. CDR3 nucleotide sequence: TGTGCCAGCAGCGAGTTATTAGCGAGGGGGACAGGGCTTGCTCAGCCCCAGCATTTT. This codes for CASSELLARGTGLAQPQHF.

This clone was picked up one time. The rearrangement joins TRBV4-2 to TRBJ2-7; 11 bases agree with TRBD2. After removal of 3 bases from V and 6 bases from J, the junction contained 10 bases not matched to a gene. Germline CDR1 LGHNA, CDR2 YNFKEQ. The length of the CDR3 is 16 residues. CDR3 bases: TGTGCCAGCAGCCAGGCAGGGCTAGCGGGAGGTCTCGAGCAGTACTTC. Its protein product is CASSQAGLAGGLEQYF.

This clone was observed a few times. This sequence joins TRBV6-6 and TRBJ2-7; D unclear. Trimming took 6 bases from V and 5 from J, leaving 11 bases between them. CDR1 is MNHNY, CDR2 SVGAGI, per germline (reference sequence). CDR3 length equals 12 residues. CDR3 nucleotide sequence: TGTGCCAGCAGCCGGTCGAATAACGAGCAGTACTTC. Its translation: CASSRSNNEQYF.